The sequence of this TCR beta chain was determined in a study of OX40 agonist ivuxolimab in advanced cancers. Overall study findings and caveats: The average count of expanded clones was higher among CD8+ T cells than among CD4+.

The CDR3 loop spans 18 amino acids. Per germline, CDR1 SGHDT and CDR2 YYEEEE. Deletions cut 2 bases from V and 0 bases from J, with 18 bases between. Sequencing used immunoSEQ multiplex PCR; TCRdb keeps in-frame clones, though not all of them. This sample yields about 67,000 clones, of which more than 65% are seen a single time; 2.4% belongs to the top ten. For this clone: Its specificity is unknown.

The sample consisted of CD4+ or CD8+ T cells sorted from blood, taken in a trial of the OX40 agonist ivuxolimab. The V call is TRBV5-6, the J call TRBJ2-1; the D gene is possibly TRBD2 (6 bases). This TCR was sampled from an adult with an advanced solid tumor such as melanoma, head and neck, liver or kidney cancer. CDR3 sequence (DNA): TGTGCCAGCAGCTTCCGGGACTCTACTACTCGCTCCTACAATGAGCAGTTCTTC. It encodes CASSFRDSTTRSYNEQFF. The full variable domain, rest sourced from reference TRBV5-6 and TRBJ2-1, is DAGVTQSPTHLIKTRGQQVTLRCSPKSGHDTVSWYQQALGQGPQFIFQYYEEEERQRGNFPDRFSGHQFPNYSSELNVNALLLGDSALYLCASSFRDSTTRSYNEQFFGPGTRLTVL.